This T cell receptor (beta chain) is from a study of breast tumors, draining lymph nodes, adjacent tissues. Whole-study findings and limits: Tumor repertoires ranked between lymph nodes and nontumor tissue in diversity, with V and J gene preferences.

With regard to this clonotype: Antigen unknown.

Germline loops: CDR1 MNHEY, CDR2 SVGAGI. This CDR3 comprises 15 residues. Trimming shortened V by 7 bases and J by 4 bases, and 17 bases separated the two germline ends. TCRdb re-called the multiplex PCR reads through MiXCR, storing one row per CDR3 protein. Seen here are tens of thousands of distinct CDR3 sequences, 68% observed once, and the top ten hold less than 25%. The TCR sequence derives from a female donor with breast cancer. Some clones in this sample may be carry-over from other donors' samples. Sequencing was carried out using tumor-adjacent breast tissue. The J gene is TRBJ1-3, the V gene TRBV6-5; a possible D gene is TRBD1 (5 bases). The CDR3 sequence: CASIPPGARGNTIYF. The CDR3 DNA is TGTGCCAGCATCCCCCCTGGGGCACGCGGAAACACCATATATTTT.